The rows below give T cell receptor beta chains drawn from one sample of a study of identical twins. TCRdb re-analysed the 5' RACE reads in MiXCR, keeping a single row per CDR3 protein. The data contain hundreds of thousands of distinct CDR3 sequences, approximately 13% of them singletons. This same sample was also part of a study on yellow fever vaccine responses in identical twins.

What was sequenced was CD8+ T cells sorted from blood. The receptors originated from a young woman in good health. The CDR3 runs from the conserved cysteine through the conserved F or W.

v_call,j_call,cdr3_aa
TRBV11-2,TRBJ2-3,CASSLVLPMGLVADTQYF
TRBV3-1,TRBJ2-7,CASSHRTGLVDEQYF
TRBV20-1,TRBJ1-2,CSARALTGTGDLGYTF
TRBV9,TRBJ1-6,CTSSGERDSPLHF
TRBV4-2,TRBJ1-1,CASSQEDFINTEAFF
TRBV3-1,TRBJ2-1,CASSQDQVTVGGNEQFF
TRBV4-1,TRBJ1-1,CASSQAPGAGTEAFF
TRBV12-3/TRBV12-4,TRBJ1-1,CASRTGGRTEAFF
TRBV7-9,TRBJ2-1,CASSLDTKQDEQFF
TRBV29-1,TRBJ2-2,CSVVLPGSGYTGELFF
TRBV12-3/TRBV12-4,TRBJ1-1,CASSRDRGQTEAFF
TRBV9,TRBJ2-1,CASSESGARYNEQFF
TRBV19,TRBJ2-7,CASSISSGSVEQYF
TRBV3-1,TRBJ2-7,CASSPRQGREDEQYF
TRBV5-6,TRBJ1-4,CASSLSGFNEKLFF
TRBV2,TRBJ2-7,CASSGRDRGSYEQYF
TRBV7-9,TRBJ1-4,CASSFVDGREKLFF
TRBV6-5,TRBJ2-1,CASSYGGQYNEQFF
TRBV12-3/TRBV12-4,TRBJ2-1,CASSKGQVGSYNEQFF
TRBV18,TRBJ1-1,CASSRFLGAFFIYTEAFF
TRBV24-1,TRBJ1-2,CATSDLSPPGTEGVGYGYTF
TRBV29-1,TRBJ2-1,CSVQDPSSYNEQFF
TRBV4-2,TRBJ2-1,CASSERLAGTSPAKAINEQFF
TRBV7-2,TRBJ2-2,CASSPWTSGGASGELFF
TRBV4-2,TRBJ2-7,CASSRYLAEITYEQYF
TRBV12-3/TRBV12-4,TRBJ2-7,CASSFGSPYEQYF
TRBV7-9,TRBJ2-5,CASIAGVAETQYF
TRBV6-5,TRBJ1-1,CASSYSKRNTEAFF
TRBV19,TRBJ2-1,CASSIPPEQFF
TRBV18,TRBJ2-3,CASSPTSGRQDTQYF
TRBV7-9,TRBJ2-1,CASSPLGAGDFYNEQFF
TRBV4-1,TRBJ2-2,CASSQLGAGELFF
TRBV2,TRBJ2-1,CASILGLAVNNEQFF
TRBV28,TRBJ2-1,CASSTPTSGISSYNEQFF
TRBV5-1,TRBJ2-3,CASSLLQERSTDTQYF
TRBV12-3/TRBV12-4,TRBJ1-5,CASNTGGGNQPQHF
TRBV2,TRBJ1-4,CASKEDSGEKLFF
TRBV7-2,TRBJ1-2,CASSFPGRRGVDYGYTF
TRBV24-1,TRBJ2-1,CATSDFGGNNEQFF
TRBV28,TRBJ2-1,CASSFDSMSNEQFF
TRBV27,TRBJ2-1,CASSLYQETYNEQFF
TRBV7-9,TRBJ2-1,CASSSLKGPDGDNEQFF
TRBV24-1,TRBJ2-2,CATSDWTARGELFF
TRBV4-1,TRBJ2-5,CASAFQGREETQYF
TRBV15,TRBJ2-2,CATNGQGAGELFF
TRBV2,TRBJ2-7,CASSRTSGRPEQYF
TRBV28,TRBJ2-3,CASSLGNSGTGQDTQYF
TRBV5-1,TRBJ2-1,CASSLGLDRDNEQFF
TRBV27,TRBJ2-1,CASSLSSGKTYNEQFF
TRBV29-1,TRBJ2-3,CSVDGLHPSTDTQYF
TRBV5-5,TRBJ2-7,CASSLWTGRTYEQYF